The clone carrying this TCR beta chain has ten or more counts. No antigen is known for it. Trimming removed 6 bases at V and 2 bases at J, with 14 bases between. This CDR3 contains 15 residues. The sample comes from a study of post-analysis software for immune sequencing data. Incorporated into the TCR beta cDNA libraries were unique molecular identifiers, which served to reduce PCR and sequencing biases. TCRdb used MiXCR to reprocess the PCR reads, holding one entry per CDR3 protein. The sample contains about 200,000 distinct CDR3 sequences, 29% of which appear only once. The study's findings and limits: A handful of TRBV segments (TRBV5-6, TRBV5-1 and TRBV20-1 among them) occurred more frequently in patients than in controls.

The chain recombines TRBV12-3 or TRBV12-4 with TRBJ1-5; D not resolved. What was sequenced was blood. This sequence was found in a girl under 18 with multiple sclerosis. The DNA for the CDR3 is TGTGCCAGCAGAGTTTATGGGTCGGGCAATCAGCCCCAGCATTTT. This gives the protein CASRVYGSGNQPQHF.